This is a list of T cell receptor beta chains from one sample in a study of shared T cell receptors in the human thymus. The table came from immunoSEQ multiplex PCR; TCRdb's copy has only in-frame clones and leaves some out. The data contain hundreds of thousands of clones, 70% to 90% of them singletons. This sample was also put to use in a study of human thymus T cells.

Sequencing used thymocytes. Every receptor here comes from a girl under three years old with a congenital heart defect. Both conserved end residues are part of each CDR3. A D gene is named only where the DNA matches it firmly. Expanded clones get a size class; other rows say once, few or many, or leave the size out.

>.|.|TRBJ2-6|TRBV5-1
TGCGCCAGCAGCTTGGTAGCACCTGGGGCCAACGTCCTGACTTTC
CASSLVAPGANVLTF
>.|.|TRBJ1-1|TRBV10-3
TGTGCCATCAGTTCCTTGGACATCTCCCTTGAAGCTTTCTTT
CAISSLDISLEAFF
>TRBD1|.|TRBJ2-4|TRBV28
TGTGCCAGCAGTTTATGGACAGGGGCAAACATTCAGTACTTC
CASSLWTGANIQYF
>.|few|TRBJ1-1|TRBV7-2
TGTGCCAGCAGCTTAGAAGGGTCTAGGGGCATAAAGAACACTGAAGCTTTCTTT
CASSLEGSRGIKNTEAFF
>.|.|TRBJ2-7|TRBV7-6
TGTGCCAGCAGCTTACATTTGCGGGGCATTGTCGGTCACGAGCAGTACTTC
CASSLHLRGIVGHEQYF
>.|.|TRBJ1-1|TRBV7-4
TGTGCCAGCAGCACACAGGGTCACACTGAAGCTTTCTTT
CASSTQGHTEAFF
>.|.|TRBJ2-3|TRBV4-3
TGCGCCAGCAGCCAAGAGTTTAGCAGGGTCGCAGATACGCAGTATTTT
CASSQEFSRVADTQYF
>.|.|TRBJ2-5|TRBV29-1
TGCAGCGTTGGACAGGACCCGTACCAAGAGACCCAGTACTTC
CSVGQDPYQETQYF
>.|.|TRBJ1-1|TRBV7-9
TGTGCCAGCAGCTTATTACAGGGATGGATGAACACTGAAGCTTTCTTT
CASSLLQGWMNTEAFF
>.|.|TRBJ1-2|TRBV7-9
TGTGCCAGCAGCCCTTGGCAGGCACTAGGATATGGCTACACCTTC
CASSPWQALGYGYTF
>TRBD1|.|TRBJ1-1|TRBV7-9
TGTGCCAGCAGCCCCCGGACAGGGGAGCCTCGAGCTTTCTTT
CASSPRTGEPRAFF
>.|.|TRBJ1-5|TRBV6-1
TGTGCCAGCAGTGAGAGGGAGGAAGATAGCAATCAGCCCCAGCATTTT
CASSEREEDSNQPQHF
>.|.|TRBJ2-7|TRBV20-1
TGCAGTGCGGGCGCCCACTACGAGCAGTACTTC
CSAGAHYEQYF
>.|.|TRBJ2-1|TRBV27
TGTGCCAGCAGTTTATATGGGCGGGGCGGCGAGCAGTTCTTC
CASSLYGRGGEQFF
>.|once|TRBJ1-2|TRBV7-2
TGTGCCAGCAGCTTCAAGGCCGACAGGCCCTTGTCCTATGGCTACACCTTC
CASSFKADRPLSYGYTF
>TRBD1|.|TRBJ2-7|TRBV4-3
TGCGCCAGCAGCCAATCCGGGACAGGGGTAAGGGAGCAGTACTTC
CASSQSGTGVREQYF
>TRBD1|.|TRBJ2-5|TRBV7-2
TGTGCCAGCAGCTTGGACAGGGGAGAGACCCAGTACTTC
CASSLDRGETQYF
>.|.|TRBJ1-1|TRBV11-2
TGTGCCAGCAGCCCTCTGGCACGCTCTTTCTTT
CASSPLARSFF
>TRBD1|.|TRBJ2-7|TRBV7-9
TGTGCCAGCAGCTTAACCCTGGGACAGGAGCACGAGCAGTACTTC
CASSLTLGQEHEQYF
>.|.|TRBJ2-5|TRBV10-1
TGCGAGAGTTGGGAGACCCAGTACTTC
CESWETQYF
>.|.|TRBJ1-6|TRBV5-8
TGTGCCAGCAGCTCCCCGATACAGGCCAATTCACCCCTCCACTTT
CASSSPIQANSPLHF
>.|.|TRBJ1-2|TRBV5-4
TGTGCCAGCAGACCCTCTGGTGTAACGGATGGCTACACCTTC
CASRPSGVTDGYTF
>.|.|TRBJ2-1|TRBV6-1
TGTGCCAGCAGTGAAAACTTCTACGGAGGCTACAATGAGCAGTTCTTC
CASSENFYGGYNEQFF
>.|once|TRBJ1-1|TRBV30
TGTGCCTGGAGTGTGGGCAGATTGTTGAACACTGAAGCTTTCTTT
CAWSVGRLLNTEAFF
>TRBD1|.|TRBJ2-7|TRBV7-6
TGTGCCAGCAGCCTACGACAGGGACCCTCTGTTCCCTACGAGCAGTACTTC
CASSLRQGPSVPYEQYF
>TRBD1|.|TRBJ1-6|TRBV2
TGTGCCAGCCTTGTGTTGGGACAGGGTAATTCACCCCTCCACTTT
CASLVLGQGNSPLHF
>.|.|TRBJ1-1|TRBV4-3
TGCGCCAGCAGCCAAGACAGAGGTTTGAACACTGAAGCTTTCTTT
CASSQDRGLNTEAFF
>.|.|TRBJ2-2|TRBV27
TGTGCCAGCAGCCTATCTGGACATGGCGCAGAAGCGAACACCGGGGAGCTGTTTTTT
CASSLSGHGAEANTGELFF
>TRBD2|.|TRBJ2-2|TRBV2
TGTGCCAGCAGGGCACGGGGGGGCGACACCGGGGAGCTGTTTTTT
CASRARGGDTGELFF
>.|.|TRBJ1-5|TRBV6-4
TGTGCCAGCAGTCTCAGGGGTAATGTAGGTCAGCCCCAGCATTTT
CASSLRGNVGQPQHF
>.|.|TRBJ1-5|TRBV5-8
TGTGCCAGCAGCTTGGACAGGGATCTTGGTCCGCGTAGCCAGCCCCAGCATTTT
CASSLDRDLGPRSQPQHF
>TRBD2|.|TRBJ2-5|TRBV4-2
TGTGCCAGCAGCCAAGGGACTAGCGGGGGGGCTGTGGCCCAGTACTTC
CASSQGTSGGAVAQYF
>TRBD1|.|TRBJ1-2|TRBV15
TGTGCCACCAGCAGAACTACAGGGGGACAATCCAGGGTCTGCACCTTC
CATSRTTGGQSRVCTF
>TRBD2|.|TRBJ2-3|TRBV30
TGTGCCTGGGGTCTAGCGGGGGGGCCAACAGATACGCAGTATTTT
CAWGLAGGPTDTQYF
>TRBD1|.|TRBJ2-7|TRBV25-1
TGTGCCAGCAGTGAAGATCGGACAGGGGACTACGAGCAGTACTTC
CASSEDRTGDYEQYF
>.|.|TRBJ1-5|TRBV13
TGTGCCAGCAGCCGGGAGAATCATCAGCCCCAGCATTTT
CASSRENHQPQHF
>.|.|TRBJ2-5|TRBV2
TGTGCCAGCAGTGAAGCGCTTTTAGTACTGAAAGAGACCCAGTACTTC
CASSEALLVLKETQYF
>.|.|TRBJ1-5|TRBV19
TGTGCCAGTAGTAAAACAGGGCCCAATCAGCCCCAGCATTTT
CASSKTGPNQPQHF
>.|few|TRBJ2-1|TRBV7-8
TGTGCCAGCAGCTTATCCGGTCAGGGGTCGAGTTCCAATGAGCAGTTCTTC
CASSLSGQGSSSNEQFF
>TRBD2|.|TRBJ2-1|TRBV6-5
TGTGCCAGCAGTTACGCCGGGACTAGCGGCAATGAGCAGTTCTTC
CASSYAGTSGNEQFF
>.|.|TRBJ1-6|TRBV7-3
TGTGCCAGCAGCTTAACTAGGGGTTCACCCCTCCACTTT
CASSLTRGSPLHF
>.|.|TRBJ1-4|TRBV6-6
TGTGCCAGTCAATGGGAAGGGGTCACTAATGAAAAACTGTTTTTT
CASQWEGVTNEKLFF
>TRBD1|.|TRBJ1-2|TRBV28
TGTGCCAGCGGCAGACAGGGAGAGTATTATGGCTACACCTTC
CASGRQGEYYGYTF
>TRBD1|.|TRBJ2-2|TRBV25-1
TGTGCCAGCAGTGACCGGCGGACAGGGAACACCGGGGAGCTGTTTTTT
CASSDRRTGNTGELFF
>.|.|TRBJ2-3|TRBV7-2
TGTGCCAGCAGCCCCGTCCAGGGGATGAGCACAGATACGCAGTATTTT
CASSPVQGMSTDTQYF
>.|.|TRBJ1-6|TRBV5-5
TGTGCCAGCAGCTTAGGGGCAGGGGTCGTAGTGGATTCACCCCTCCACTTT
CASSLGAGVVVDSPLHF
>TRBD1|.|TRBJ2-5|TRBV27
TGTGCCAGCAGTCGGACAGGGTCAGAGACCCAGTACTTC
CASSRTGSETQYF
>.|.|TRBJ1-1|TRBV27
TGTGCCAGCAGTCTCCGCCCCAATATCAGGATCGGGGGAGCTGAAGCTTTCTTT
CASSLRPNIRIGGAEAFF
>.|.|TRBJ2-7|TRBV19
TGTGCCAGTAGCCGATTGGCCGCCTACGAGCAGTACTTC
CASSRLAAYEQYF
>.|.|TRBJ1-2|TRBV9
TGTGCCAACAGCGTCGAGGGCTTGGATGGCTACACCTTC
CANSVEGLDGYTF
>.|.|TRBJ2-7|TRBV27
TGTGCCAGCAGTTTAATAGGGAGGTCCTACGAGCAGTACTTC
CASSLIGRSYEQYF
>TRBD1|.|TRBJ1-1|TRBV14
TGTGCCAGCAGCCCCCAGGGGGCGCGGGGTGGAACTGAAGCTTTCTTT
CASSPQGARGGTEAFF
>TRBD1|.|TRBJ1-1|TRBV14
TGTGCCAGCATGGGAATGGGACAGCTGAACACTGAAGCTTTCTTT
CASMGMGQLNTEAFF
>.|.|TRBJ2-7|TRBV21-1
TGTGCCAGCAGCAAAGAGTTTTTGGTAGGGGGACAGTCCTACGAGCAGTACTTC
CASSKEFLVGGQSYEQYF
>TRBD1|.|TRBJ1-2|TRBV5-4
TGTGCCAGCAGCTCCAGTGGACAGGGTGATAACTATGGCTACACCTTC
CASSSSGQGDNYGYTF